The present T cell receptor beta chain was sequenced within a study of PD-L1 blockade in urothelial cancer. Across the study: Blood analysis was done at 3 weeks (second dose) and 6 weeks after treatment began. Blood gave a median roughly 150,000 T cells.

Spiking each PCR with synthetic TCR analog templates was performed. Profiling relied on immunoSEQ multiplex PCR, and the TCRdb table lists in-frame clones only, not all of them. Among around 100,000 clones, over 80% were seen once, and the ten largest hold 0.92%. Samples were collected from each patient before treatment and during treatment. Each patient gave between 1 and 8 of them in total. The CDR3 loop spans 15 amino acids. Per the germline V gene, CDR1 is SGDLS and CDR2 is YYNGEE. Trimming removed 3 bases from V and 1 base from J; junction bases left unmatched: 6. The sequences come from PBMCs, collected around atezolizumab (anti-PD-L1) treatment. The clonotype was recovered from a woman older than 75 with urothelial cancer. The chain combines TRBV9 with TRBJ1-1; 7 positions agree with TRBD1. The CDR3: CASSAPGQPNTEAFF. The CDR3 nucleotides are TGTGCCAGCAGCGCCCCGGGACAGCCGAACACTGAAGCTTTCTTT.